Here is one TCR beta chain with its context. V lost 0 bases, J lost 6 bases, and 8 bases stayed unmatched. The CDR3 loop spans 16 amino acids. CDR1 SGHRS and CDR2 YFSETQ come from the germline V gene. This record belongs to a study of cytomegalovirus exposure and HLA in healthy donors. PCR primers comprised 60 Vbeta and 13 Jbeta primers. The repertoire was sequenced with immunoSEQ multiplex PCR; TCRdb's copy has only in-frame clones and lacks some. The sample has under 130,000 clones, about 77% seen once. Source material: PBMCs. The TCR sequence derives from a woman under 30 in good health and CMV-seropositive. The rearrangement uses TRBV5-1 and TRBJ2-1; TRBD2 matches at 8 bases. The CDR3 region has the DNA TGCGCCAGCAGCTTGGGTAGTAGCGGGGTTCCCAATGAGCAGTTCTTC. This encodes CASSLGSSGVPNEQFF.